This TCR beta chain appears in the sequencing data of a study of response to subunit inactivated influenza vaccine. TCRdb analysed the RT-PCR reads with MiXCR anew, one entry per CDR3 protein. The sample shows about 540,000 distinct CDR3 sequences, approximately 20% of them seen only once. Trimming left V 1 base short and J 2 bases short, with 8 bases between. Germline assignment: CDR1 SEHNR and CDR2 FQNEAQ (reference sequence). The CDR3 is made up of 14 amino acids. This sample was shared with a second study, whose subject was T cells expressing NK-cell markers. That paper adds: For TCR beta, cDNA was produced by 5'RACE template switching with UMIs.

This clonotype was sampled from a man aged 50 to 60 who received an inactivated influenza vaccine. The sample here was CD4+ T cells sorted from PBMCs, taken 11 to 12 days after vaccination. V is TRBV7-9 and J is TRBJ1-2; TRBD1 might be the D (5 bases). CDR3 sequence (DNA): TGTGCCAGCAGCTTAGATTCAGGGAACTATGGCTACACCTTC. Protein sequence: CASSLDSGNYGYTF.